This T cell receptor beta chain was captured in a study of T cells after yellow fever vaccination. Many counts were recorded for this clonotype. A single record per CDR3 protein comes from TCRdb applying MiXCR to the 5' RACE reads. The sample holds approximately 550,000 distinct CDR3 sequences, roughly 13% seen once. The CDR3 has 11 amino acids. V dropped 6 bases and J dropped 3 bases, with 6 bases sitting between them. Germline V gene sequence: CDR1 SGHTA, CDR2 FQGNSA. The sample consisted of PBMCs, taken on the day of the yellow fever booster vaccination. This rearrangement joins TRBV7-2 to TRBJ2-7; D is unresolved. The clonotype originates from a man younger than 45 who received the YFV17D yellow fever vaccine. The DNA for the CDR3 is TGTGCCAGCAGTTGGGGCTACGAGCAGTACTTC. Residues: CASSWGYEQYF. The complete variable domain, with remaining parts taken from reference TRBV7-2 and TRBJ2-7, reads GAGVSQSPSNKVTEKGKDVELRCDPISGHTALYWYRQSLGQGLEFLIYFQGNSAPDKSGLPSDRFSAERTGGSVSTLTIQRTQQEDSAVYLCASSWGYEQYFGPGTRLTVT.